The subject of this entry is one T cell receptor (beta chain). Its antigen is unidentified. The entry originates in a study of vaccination effects on CD4 cells after COVID-19. The overall study: The post-vaccine samples were taken, at the median, 72 days after the second dose. Overall study findings and caveats: Late post-vaccination, clones induced by infection and those induced by vaccine underwent marked clonal contraction. Most post-vaccine spike-reactive clones in convalescents were new, not infection-derived.

The CDR3 is 14 residues long. V was pared by 2 bases and J by 6 bases, with 12 bases between. Germline CDR1 reads SNHLY; CDR2 reads FYNNEI. Produced via immunoSEQ multiplex PCR; TCRdb's table is partial and in-frame only. The table records nearly 35,000 clones, roughly four fifths of them present only once. Subsequent to 10 days of culture, CD4+ T cells were isolated. The person had PCR-confirmed SARS-CoV-2 infection between March and December 2020. Participants were vaccinated with two doses of either the BNT162b2 or mRNA-1273 vaccine. Half the medium was swapped for IL-2 medium on days 3 and 7. The rearrangement uses TRBV2 and TRBJ2-3; no clear D. The input for sequencing was CD4+ T cells from PBMCs cultured without peptide, taken after COVID-19 vaccination. The TCR originated in a human donor who had a prior SARS-CoV-2 infection. The CDR3: CASSESTWADTQYF. CDR3 DNA sequence: TGTGCCAGCAGTGAAAGTACGTGGGCGGATACGCAGTATTTT.